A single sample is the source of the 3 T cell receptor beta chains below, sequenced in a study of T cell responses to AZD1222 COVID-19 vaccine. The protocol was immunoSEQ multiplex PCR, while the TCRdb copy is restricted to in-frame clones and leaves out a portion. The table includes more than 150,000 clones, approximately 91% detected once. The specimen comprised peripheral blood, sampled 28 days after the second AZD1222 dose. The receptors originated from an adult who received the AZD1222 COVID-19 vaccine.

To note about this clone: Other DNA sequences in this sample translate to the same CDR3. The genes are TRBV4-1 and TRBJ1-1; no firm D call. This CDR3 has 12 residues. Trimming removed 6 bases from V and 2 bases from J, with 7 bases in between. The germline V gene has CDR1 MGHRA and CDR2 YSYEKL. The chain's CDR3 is CASSAVNTEAFF. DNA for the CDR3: TGCGCCAGCAGTGCCGTTAACACTGAAGCTTTCTTT.

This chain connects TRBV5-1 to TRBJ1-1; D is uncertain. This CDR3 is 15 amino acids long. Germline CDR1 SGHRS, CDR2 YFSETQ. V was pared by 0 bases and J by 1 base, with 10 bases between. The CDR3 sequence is CASSLGYRQNTEAFF. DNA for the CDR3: TGCGCCAGCAGCTTGGGTTACCGACAGAACACTGAAGCTTTCTTT.

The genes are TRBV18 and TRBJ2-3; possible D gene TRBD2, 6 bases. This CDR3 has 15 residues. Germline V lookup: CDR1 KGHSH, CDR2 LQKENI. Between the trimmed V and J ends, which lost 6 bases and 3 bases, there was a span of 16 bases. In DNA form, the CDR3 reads TGTGCCAGCTCCCAAGGGCTAGCGCTAACAGATACGCAGTATTTT. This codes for CASSQGLALTDTQYF.